These 6 T cell receptor beta chains share one sample of origin, sequenced in a study of CD8+ T cells in alopecia areata. In each case, RNA was isolated and then reverse transcribed into cDNA as the sequencing template. The assay was immunoSEQ multiplex PCR, and TCRdb's table has in-frame clones only and misses some. The profile shows 150,000 to 200,000 clones, 60% of them singletons. Treatment meaning: oral pan-JAK inhibitor, 5-10 mg twice daily. The sequencing used CD4+ T cells sorted from blood, collected at week 24, from a patient treated with tofacitinib. The origin of the receptors is a human donor with alopecia areata.

The genes are TRBV5-4 and TRBJ1-1, with D perhaps TRBD1 (6 bases). This CDR3 region has 13 residues. V was trimmed by 1 base and J by 4 bases, leaving 8 bases between them. Germline CDR1 is SGHNT and CDR2 is YYREEE (reference sequence). In DNA, the CDR3 is TGTGCCAGCAGCTTGTTAGGGGGCACTGAAGCTTTCTTT. Translation: CASSLLGGTEAFF.

The J gene is TRBJ2-6, the V gene TRBV14, with D hard to call. V lost 4 bases, J lost 2 bases, and 6 bases lay in between. The V gene's germline CDR1 is SGHDN and CDR2 FVKESK. The CDR3 sequence is 14 residues long. The CDR3 protein is CASSRGTGANVLTF. For the CDR3, the DNA is TGTGCCAGCAGCCGAGGAACTGGGGCCAACGTCCTGACTTTC.

The chain joins TRBV4-3 to TRBJ1-2, with D unresolved. Trimming cost V 0 bases and J 4 bases, with 18 bases left between them. Looked up from germline, CDR1 is LGHNA and CDR2 is YSLEER. This CDR3 has 17 amino acids. The CDR3 coding sequence is TGCGCCAGCAGCCAAGAAAGTCGGCAGGTTATTGGCTATGGCTACACCTTC. Translating it yields CASSQESRQVIGYGYTF.

This clone was detected only a few times. The rearrangement uses TRBV10-2 and TRBJ2-1, with D tentatively TRBD2 (6 bases). V gave up 8 bases and J gave up 4 bases, with 15 bases separating them. Germline CDR1 is WSHSY and CDR2 is SAAADI. CDR3 length: 14 amino acids. CDR3 sequence reads: CASHGGLHYNEQFF. CDR3 coding DNA: TGCGCCAGCCACGGGGGTCTACATTACAATGAGCAGTTCTTC.

The chain uses TRBV29-1 and TRBJ1-1; TRBD1 might be the D (5 bases). The V and J ends lost 7 bases and 1 base respectively, with 13 bases between them. CDR1 is SQVTM, CDR2 ANQGSEA, per germline. The CDR3 is 13 residues long. The CDR3 region has the DNA TGCAGCGCGACGGGACGGGGGAACACTGAAGCTTTCTTT. Its translation is CSATGRGNTEAFF.

This chain links TRBV29-1 with TRBJ2-1; 7 nucleotides line up with TRBD1. CDR3 size: 12 residues. The J segment lost 8 bases and the V segment lost 4 bases, leaving 5 bases of the junction unmatched. CDR1 SQVTM and CDR2 ANQGSEA come from the germline V gene. CDR3 bases: TGCAGCGTTGGGACAGGTAACCATGAGCAGTTCTTC. As protein: CSVGTGNHEQFF.